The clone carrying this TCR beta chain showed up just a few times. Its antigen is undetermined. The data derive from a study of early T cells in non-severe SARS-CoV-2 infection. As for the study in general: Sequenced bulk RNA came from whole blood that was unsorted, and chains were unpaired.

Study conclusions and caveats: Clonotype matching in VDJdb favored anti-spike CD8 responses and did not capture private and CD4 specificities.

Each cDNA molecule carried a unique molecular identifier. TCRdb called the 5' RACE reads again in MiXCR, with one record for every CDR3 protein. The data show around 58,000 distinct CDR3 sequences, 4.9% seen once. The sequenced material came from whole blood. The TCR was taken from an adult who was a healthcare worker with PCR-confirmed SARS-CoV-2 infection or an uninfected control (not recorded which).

CDR3 region: CASRQGSNQPQHF. CDR3 DNA sequence: TGTGCCAGCAGACAGGGAAGCAATCAGCCCCAGCATTTT. The rearrangement links TRBV6-6 to TRBJ1-5; D is possibly TRBD1 (6 bases). Looked up from germline, CDR1 is MNHNY and CDR2 is SVGAGI (reference sequence). V lost 6 bases and J 1 base, leaving 7 bases between the germline ends. The CDR3 contains 13 residues.